Sequencing of this T cell receptor (beta chain) was carried out in a study of CD8+CD57+ T cells in acquired aplastic anemia. The wider study: Sorted CD4+ and CD8+ cells gave a mean 3.2 ug DNA, range about 0.19 to 27.4 ug.

V was pared by 3 bases and J by 7 bases, with 9 bases of the junction left unmatched. CDR3 length equals 14 residues. Germline V lookup: CDR1 SGDLS, CDR2 YYNGEE. Investigators profiled TCR beta VDJ and CDR3 from genomic DNA template. TCRdb reanalysed the reads using MiXCR and keeps one entry per CDR3 protein. The sample holds roughly 260,000 distinct CDR3 sequences, approximately 45% seen once. The sequenced patients had an expansion of CD8+CD57+ cells seen by flow cytometry. The diagnosis in all patients was severe acquired aplastic anemia. Findings and limits, study-wide: Patients versus controls showed no significant CD8+ Simpson's diversity difference.

As concerns this clonotype: The antigen is undetermined.

V and J are TRBV9 and TRBJ2-5; 7 bases map to TRBD1. Sequencing was carried out using sorted CD4+, CD8+, or CD8+CD57+ T cells (not recorded which) from PBMCs. The TCR originated in a human donor with aplastic anemia. The CDR3 DNA is TGTGCCAGCAGCGGACAGGGAGAAGGAGGGACCCAGTACTTC. Translated: CASSGQGEGGTQYF.